This TCR beta chain originates from a study of blood T cell repertoires in COVID-19. Study overall: Both acute and convalescent COVID-19 samples were obtained from the United States, Italy and Spain.

Clones were sequenced by immunoSEQ multiplex PCR, and TCRdb holds only the in-frame ones, with some missing. The table shows 85,000 to 130,000 clones, with roughly 90% occurring only once. Germline loops: CDR1 MNHEY, CDR2 SMNVEV (reference sequence). The CDR3 totals 16 residues. The trim removed 1 base at V and 7 bases at J, leaving 8 bases unmatched. This TCR was sampled from a human donor in a cohort sampled during active COVID-19. The chain employs TRBV27 and TRBJ2-1; 9 bases match TRBD2. Sequencing used peripheral blood. This CDR3 reads CASSLLLAGGPNEQFF. CDR3 coding DNA: TGTGCCAGCAGTTTATTATTGGCGGGAGGGCCTAATGAGCAGTTCTTC.